The clone carrying this T cell receptor beta chain was detected only a few times. What it binds is not known. The sample is drawn from a study of T cells after yellow fever vaccination. Study-level results: Post-booster reappearance was seen for most primary-vaccination clones (roughly 97% CD4, around 88% CD8).

For TCR, cDNA came from 5'RACE template switching, which added a universal primer site and UMIs. TCRdb itself ran the 5' RACE reads through MiXCR, one entry per CDR3 protein. This sample has about 580,000 distinct CDR3 sequences, with about 15% found just once. The junction had 8 bases not matched to a gene; V was cut back by 4 bases and J by 7 bases. Germline V lookup: CDR1 LNHNV, CDR2 YYDKDF (reference sequence). This CDR3 contains 16 residues. This TCR was recovered from a man between 18 and 29 years old who received the YFV17D yellow fever vaccine. V and J are TRBV15 and TRBJ2-1; the match to TRBD2 covers 12 bases. The sequencing used PBMCs, collected around 5 days after the first yellow fever vaccination. CDR3 coding DNA: TGTGCCACCAGCACTCGAACTAGCGGGGGGTGGAATGAGCAGTTCTTC. Translating it yields CATSTRTSGGWNEQFF.